These 17 T cell receptor beta chains were sequenced from one sample in a study of regulatory T cells in long-lasting Graves disease. Arm-PCR of CDR3 regions and iRepertoire HTBI primers were the basis on which TCR beta libraries were built. TCRdb re-called the multiplex PCR reads through MiXCR, storing one row per CDR3 protein. In the table there are fewer than 500,000 distinct CDR3 sequences, roughly 17% of which are singletons. Time point: newly diagnosed GD, antithyroid drugs for less than 3 months. RNA extracted from PBMCs served as the sequencing template. These sequences were also reported in another study, on T cells in Graves' hyperthyroidism and ophthalmopathy.

The sequencing here drew on peripheral blood mononuclear cells (PBMCs), taken at new diagnosis, from a patient treated with antithyroid drugs. These receptors were collected from a man aged 40-50 years with Graves disease.

The chain has TRBV4-1 and TRBJ2-5; unclear D gene. The CDR3 length is 13 residues. CDR1 and CDR2 (germline): MGHRA, YSYEKL. Trimming shortened V by 4 bases and J by 5 bases, and 11 bases separated the two germline ends. The DNA for the CDR3 is TGCGCCAGCAGCCCAGACGGATGGGAGACCCAGTACTTC. It encodes CASSPDGWETQYF.

The sample holds many counts of this clonotype. V usage is TRBV28 and J usage is TRBJ2-7; TRBD1 matches 10 bases. The trim removed 4 bases at V and 3 bases at J, leaving 9 bases unmatched. CDR3 length: 16 residues. Germline V gene sequence: CDR1 MDHEN, CDR2 SYDVKM. The CDR3 bases are TGTGCCAGCAGTTCCAGAGTGGGACAGGGGATCTACGAGCAGTACTTC. Translated, it gives CASSSRVGQGIYEQYF.

This clonotype appeared many times. The chain employs TRBV12-3 or TRBV12-4 and TRBJ2-5; D unclear. This CDR3 spans 14 amino acids. Trimming pared 5 bases from V and 3 bases from J, leaving 13 bases between. The CDR3 sequence: CASSPSGVKETQYF. In DNA form, the CDR3 reads TGTGCCAGCAGTCCCAGTGGCGTAAAAGAGACCCAGTACTTC.

There are a few counts of this clonotype. The chain uses TRBV5-1 and TRBJ2-1, with 14 bases fitting TRBD2. From germline, CDR1 is SGHRS and CDR2 YFSETQ. This CDR3 is built from 17 residues. Trimming removed 0 bases from V and 4 bases from J; junction bases left unmatched: 3. The CDR3 DNA reads TGCGCCAGCAGCTTGGACGGACTAGCGGGAGGTTACAATGAGCAGTTCTTC. Translated, it gives CASSLDGLAGGYNEQFF.

This clonotype was seen at least ten times. This chain uses TRBV20-1 with TRBJ1-1; 9 nucleotides agree with TRBD1. CDR3 size: 14 residues. From germline, CDR1 is DFQATT and CDR2 SNEGSKA (reference sequence). Trimming at V came to 5 bases and at J to 1 base, leaving 5 bases not matched to a gene. The CDR3 sequence is CSASGQGPNTEAFF. DNA for the CDR3: TGCAGTGCTTCCGGACAGGGGCCGAACACTGAAGCTTTCTTT.

This clonotype was picked up many times. The V and J genes are TRBV5-1 and TRBJ2-7; TRBD1 matches at 9 bases. V dropped 3 bases and J dropped 5; count of bases not matched to a gene: 6. The germline CDR1 and CDR2 sequences are SGHRS and YFSETQ. The length of the CDR3 is 14 residues. The CDR3 loop is CASSYSGQGDEQYF. In nucleotides, the CDR3 is TGCGCCAGCAGCTACTCGGGACAGGGAGACGAGCAGTACTTC.

In this sample, this clonotype turned up many times. The V and J genes are TRBV28 and TRBJ2-2; a weak D match, TRBD1 (5 bases). V was shortened by 10 bases and J by 5 bases, with 11 bases between the two germline ends. CDR3 length: 12 amino acids. In germline, CDR1 is MDHEN, CDR2 SYDVKM. CDR3 residues: CATKRGTGELFF. CDR3 in DNA: TGTGCCACCAAAAGGGGTACCGGGGAGCTGTTTTTT.

This clonotype was counted at least ten times. The rearrangement links TRBV7-9 to TRBJ2-3; D unclear. V dropped 5 bases and J dropped 3 bases, with 6 bases sitting between them. The CDR3 covers 12 residues. CDR1 is SEHNR, CDR2 FQNEAQ, per germline (reference sequence). In DNA, the CDR3 is TGTGCCAGCAGCCGCGGTACAGATACGCAGTATTTT. It codes for CASSRGTDTQYF.

This clonotype was seen many times. J is TRBJ2-5 and V is TRBV28; 8 positions match TRBD2. This CDR3 is 16 amino acids long. Germline CDR1 and CDR2: MDHEN and SYDVKM. Trimming at V came to 4 bases and at J to 5 bases, leaving 12 bases not matched to a gene. This chain's CDR3 is CASSWTLAGRRETQYF. CDR3 sequence (DNA): TGTGCCAGCAGTTGGACGCTAGCGGGTCGGAGGGAGACCCAGTACTTC.

This clonotype has a count of ten or more. V is TRBV18 and J is TRBJ1-1; TRBD1 aligns across 8 bases. V was pared by 6 bases and J by 3 bases, with 6 bases of the junction left unmatched. Germline values: CDR1 KGHSH, CDR2 LQKENI. The CDR3 sequence is 14 residues long. The CDR3 sequence is CASSRTGTYTEAFF. The DNA for the CDR3 is TGTGCCAGCTCTCGGACAGGGACGTACACTGAAGCTTTCTTT.

This clonotype has a count of ten or more. Written as DNA, the CDR3 is TGTGCCTGGAGTTCCAGTGAAGAGACCCAGTACTTC. It translates to CAWSSSEETQYF. This rearrangement joins TRBV30 to TRBJ2-5; no firm D call. With 2 bases removed from V and 3 bases from J, the gap between germline ends came to 7 bases. CDR1 and CDR2 from the germline V gene are GTSNPN and SVGIG (reference sequence). The length of the CDR3 is 12 residues.

This clonotype was picked up many times. The J gene is TRBJ1-5, the V gene TRBV11-2; no clear D gene. Germline CDR1 reads SGHAT; CDR2 reads FQNNGV. V dropped 2 bases and J dropped 10 bases, with 15 bases sitting between them. The CDR3 is 14 amino acids. The CDR3 region is CASSLWASEGPQHF. The CDR3 DNA reads as TGTGCCAGCAGCTTATGGGCCAGTGAGGGACCCCAGCATTTT.

This clonotype was observed at least ten times. The chain joins TRBV7-9 to TRBJ2-7; no firm D call. With 5 bases removed from V and 2 bases from J, the gap between germline ends came to 16 bases. The CDR3 has 15 amino acids. The germline V gene encodes CDR1 SEHNR and CDR2 FQNEAQ (reference sequence). The CDR3 sequence is CASSHPLGRPYEQYF. CDR3 coding DNA: TGTGCCAGCAGCCATCCCTTGGGCAGACCCTACGAGCAGTACTTC.

This clonotype occurred a few times. The chain carries TRBV6-1 and TRBJ2-7; 11 bases are shared with TRBD2. The trim removed 2 bases at V and 6 bases at J, leaving 6 bases unmatched. The CDR3 has 15 residues. The V gene's germline CDR1 is MNHNS and CDR2 SASEGT. The CDR3 reads CASSERLAGGGEQYF. The CDR3, as DNA: TGTGCCAGCAGTGAAAGGCTAGCGGGAGGAGGCGAGCAGTACTTC.

The chain is built from TRBV19 and TRBJ2-7; D may correspond to TRBD1 or TRBD2 (5 bases each). Between the trimmed V and J ends, which lost 8 bases and 1 base, there was a span of 15 bases. The CDR3 spans 14 residues. Germline CDR1 reads LNHDA; CDR2 reads SQIVND (reference sequence). CDR3 DNA: TGTGCCAGTCGGGGACGGGGAGCTTCCTACGAGCAGTACTTC. This translates into CASRGRGASYEQYF.

V usage is TRBV28 and J usage is TRBJ1-5, with 7 bases that match TRBD1. The length of the CDR3 is 13 residues. Germline V CDR1 and CDR2: MDHEN, SYDVKM. Unmatched junction bases numbered 4, after V lost 5 bases and J lost 6 bases. CDR3 coding DNA: TGTGCCAGCAGTCCCAGGGGGTTTCAGCCCCAGCATTTT. Protein product: CASSPRGFQPQHF.

This clonotype showed up many times. The CDR3 region has the DNA TGTGCCAGCAGCCGGGAGAGCTCCTACAATGAGCAGTTCTTC. Translation gives CASSRESSYNEQFF. The chain combines TRBV11-3 with TRBJ2-1; D perhaps matches TRBD2 (6 bases). Trimming took off 5 bases at V and 0 bases at J, with 8 bases between the two ends. This CDR3 is 14 amino acids long. CDR1 SGHNT and CDR2 YENEEA come from the germline V gene.